The source of this T cell receptor beta chain is a study of blood T cells in healthy people across ages. The CDR3 contains 14 residues. Germline CDR1 is SGHTA and CDR2 is FQGNSA. With respect to this clonotype: One junction end disagrees with the germline gene, perhaps due to a read error.

Primers used in a second PCR of roughly 7 to 11 cycles were a sample-barcoded 5' primer and a J-beta primer mix. Each CDR3 protein gets one entry after TCRdb re-called the 5' RACE reads with MiXCR. The data contain over 1,500,000 distinct CDR3 sequences, about 50% of them singletons. The sequence was collected from a woman aged 35 to 49 in good health. The V call is TRBV7-2, the J call TRBJ2-7, with TRBD2 matching over 8 bases. Specimen: blood. CDR3 in DNA: TGTGCCAGCGGGAACGGGAGGGGGGACTACGAGCGGTACTTC. Translating gives CASGNGRGDYERYF.